These T cell receptor beta chains were read from a single sample in a study of OX40 agonist ivuxolimab in advanced cancers. This table comes from immunoSEQ multiplex PCR, and its TCRdb copy is limited to in-frame clones, with some not included. The sample contains tens of thousands of clones, around 86% of which appear only once. Sequencing was performed on CD4+ or CD8+ T cells sorted from blood, taken in a trial of the OX40 agonist ivuxolimab. The receptors were gathered from an adult with an advanced solid tumor such as melanoma, head and neck, liver or kidney cancer. Both conserved end residues are part of each CDR3. Each record gives: J gene, D gene, V gene, clone size, CDR3 protein, CDR3 DNA. D genes are given only for firm matches. Rows give clone size only sometimes, using once, few, many, or a class for an expanded clone.

J: TRBJ1-4; D: TRBD1; V: TRBV5-1; size: -; CDR3: CASSSGTGDEKLFF; DNA: TGCGCCAGCAGCTCCGGGACAGGGGATGAAAAACTGTTTTTT
J: TRBJ2-7; D: -; V: TRBV6-1; size: -; CDR3: CASSLAGQTGGQYF; DNA: TGTGCCAGCAGCCTAGCCGGACAGACGGGGGGGCAGTACTTC
J: TRBJ2-5; D: -; V: TRBV29-1; size: -; CDR3: CSVSNSQETQYF; DNA: TGCAGCGTTTCAAACAGCCAAGAGACCCAGTACTTC
J: TRBJ2-1; D: -; V: TRBV29-1; size: -; CDR3: CSVNWGGGLGEQFF; DNA: TGCAGCGTTAATTGGGGGGGCGGTCTGGGTGAGCAGTTCTTC
J: TRBJ1-5; D: -; V: TRBV19; size: -; CDR3: CASQNPFRNQPQHF; DNA: TGTGCCAGTCAGAACCCCTTCAGGAATCAGCCCCAGCATTTT
J: TRBJ2-7; D: -; V: TRBV6-5; size: -; CDR3: CASSYVAGGSYEQYF; DNA: TGTGCCAGCAGTTACGTGGCAGGGGGGTCCTACGAGCAGTACTTC
J: TRBJ2-1; D: -; V: TRBV10-3; size: -; CDR3: CAISGGHYNEQFF; DNA: TGTGCCATCAGTGGCGGACACTACAATGAGCAGTTCTTC
J: TRBJ2-3; D: -; V: TRBV27; size: -; CDR3: CASSSFHIMGGQSTDTQYF; DNA: TGTGCCAGCAGTTCATTCCACATCATGGGGGGACAGAGCACAGATACGCAGTATTTT
J: TRBJ2-1; D: TRBD1; V: TRBV6-5; size: once; CDR3: CASSKTGGAYNEQFF; DNA: TGTGCCAGCAGTAAGACAGGGGGCGCGTACAATGAGCAGTTCTTC
J: TRBJ2-5; D: -; V: TRBV6-6; size: -; CDR3: CASSYTDQETQYF; DNA: TGTGCCAGCAGTTACACCGACCAAGAGACCCAGTACTTC
J: TRBJ1-2; D: -; V: TRBV28; size: -; CDR3: CASSLGEYGYTF; DNA: TGTGCCAGCAGTTTGGGAGAATATGGCTACACCTTC
J: TRBJ1-2; D: -; V: TRBV7-9; size: -; CDR3: CASSLVSGKDGYTF; DNA: TGTGCCAGCAGCTTAGTATCAGGGAAAGATGGCTACACCTTC
J: TRBJ1-3; D: -; V: TRBV28; size: -; CDR3: CASSLGGFSGNTIYF; DNA: TGTGCCAGCAGTTTAGGGGGGTTCTCTGGAAACACCATATATTTT
J: TRBJ2-3; D: -; V: TRBV6-1; size: -; CDR3: CASSEVAPSTDTQYF; DNA: TGTGCCAGCAGTGAAGTAGCGCCAAGCACAGATACGCAGTATTTT
J: TRBJ2-5; D: -; V: TRBV7-9; size: -; CDR3: CASSLGGGQETQYF; DNA: TGTGCCAGCAGCTTAGGTGGGGGACAAGAGACCCAGTACTTC
J: TRBJ1-5; D: TRBD1; V: TRBV4-1; size: -; CDR3: CASSRQGRGQPQHF; DNA: TGCGCCAGCAGCCGACAGGGTCGGGGACAGCCCCAGCATTTT
J: TRBJ1-3; D: -; V: TRBV30; size: -; CDR3: CAWSSEWSGNTIYF; DNA: TGTGCCTGGAGTTCGGAGTGGAGCGGAAACACCATATATTTT
J: TRBJ2-1; D: TRBD2; V: TRBV11-3; size: -; CDR3: CASSLVIRGGGSYNEQFF; DNA: TGTGCCAGCAGCTTAGTCATCCGTGGCGGGGGCTCCTACAATGAGCAGTTCTTC
J: TRBJ1-3; D: -; V: TRBV5-1; size: -; CDR3: CASSSGPLLSGNTIYF; DNA: TGCGCCAGCAGCTCGGGACCCCTGCTCTCTGGAAACACCATATATTTT
J: TRBJ1-2; D: -; V: TRBV5-5; size: -; CDR3: CASSLQEGRYGYTF; DNA: TGTGCCAGCAGCTTGCAAGAAGGGCGCTATGGCTACACCTTC
J: TRBJ2-3; D: -; V: TRBV9; size: once; CDR3: CASSLSGGRTDTQYF; DNA: TGTGCCAGCAGCCTTTCCGGGGGCCGCACAGATACGCAGTATTTT
J: TRBJ2-7; D: TRBD1; V: TRBV11-2; size: -; CDR3: CASSPPAGGPYEQYF; DNA: TGTGCCAGCAGCCCCCCGGCAGGGGGCCCCTACGAGCAGTACTTC
J: TRBJ1-4; D: -; V: TRBV6-5; size: -; CDR3: CASSYSGNEKLFF; DNA: TGTGCCAGCAGTTACTCGGGAAATGAAAAACTGTTTTTT
J: TRBJ2-4; D: -; V: TRBV7-8; size: -; CDR3: CASSLDAGDKNIQYF; DNA: TGTGCCAGCAGCTTAGATGCGGGTGACAAAAACATTCAGTACTTC
J: TRBJ2-6; D: -; V: TRBV4-3; size: -; CDR3: CASSHIREAGANVLTF; DNA: TGCGCCAGCAGCCATATCCGGGAAGCTGGGGCCAACGTCCTGACTTTC
J: TRBJ1-2; D: -; V: TRBV7-9; size: -; CDR3: CASSLTQGFDGYTF; DNA: TGTGCCAGCAGCTTAACACAGGGTTTTGATGGCTACACCTTC
J: TRBJ2-7; D: -; V: TRBV7-8; size: few; CDR3: CASSFSRRTVEYEQYF; DNA: TGTGCCAGCAGCTTCTCCCGCCGGACAGTTGAATACGAGCAGTACTTC
J: TRBJ2-1; D: -; V: TRBV21-1; size: -; CDR3: CASSKLWSSYNEQFF; DNA: TGTGCCAGCAGCAAATTATGGAGCTCCTACAATGAGCAGTTCTTC
J: TRBJ1-4; D: -; V: TRBV19; size: -; CDR3: CASTRAGVNEKLFF; DNA: TGTGCCAGTACGCGTGCAGGGGTGAATGAAAAACTGTTTTTT
J: TRBJ1-6; D: TRBD1; V: TRBV30; size: few; CDR3: CAWSVGQANSPLHF; DNA: TGTGCCTGGAGTGTAGGACAGGCTAATTCACCCCTCCACTTT
J: TRBJ2-3; D: -; V: TRBV6-6; size: -; CDR3: CASSYSLFTDTQYF; DNA: TGTGCCAGCAGTTACTCGCTGTTCACAGATACGCAGTATTTT
J: TRBJ2-2; D: TRBD1; V: TRBV4-3; size: -; CDR3: CASSRLTGGIGELFF; DNA: TGCGCCAGCAGCCGCCTGACAGGGGGGATCGGGGAGCTGTTTTTT
J: TRBJ2-1; D: TRBD2; V: TRBV5-1; size: -; CDR3: CASSLGVRTGGYNEQFF; DNA: TGCGCCAGCAGCTTGGGAGTACGCACGGGGGGGTACAATGAGCAGTTCTTC
J: TRBJ2-7; D: -; V: TRBV18; size: -; CDR3: CASSPPGRQGYEQYF; DNA: TGTGCCAGCTCACCACCGGGTAGACAAGGTTACGAGCAGTACTTC
J: TRBJ1-1; D: -; V: TRBV6-5; size: -; CDR3: CASSTQNTEAFF; DNA: TGTGCCAGCAGTACGCAGAACACTGAAGCTTTCTTT
J: TRBJ2-1; D: TRBD1; V: TRBV5-4; size: -; CDR3: CASSLQRGRINEQFF; DNA: TGTGCCAGCAGCTTACAGAGGGGGCGCATCAATGAGCAGTTCTTC
J: TRBJ2-5; D: -; V: TRBV28; size: -; CDR3: CASSSRFSETQYF; DNA: TGTGCCAGCAGTTCCAGATTTTCAGAGACCCAGTACTTC
J: TRBJ2-2; D: -; V: TRBV19; size: -; CDR3: CASSTTYTGELFF; DNA: TGTGCCAGTAGTACCACATACACCGGGGAGCTGTTTTTT
J: TRBJ2-5; D: -; V: TRBV19; size: -; CDR3: CASSNPGSGETQYF; DNA: TGTGCCAGTAGTAACCCGGGGAGTGGAGAGACCCAGTACTTC
J: TRBJ2-5; D: -; V: TRBV5-8; size: -; CDR3: CASSAGDSPYQETQYF; DNA: TGTGCCAGCAGCGCCGGCGACAGTCCGTACCAAGAGACCCAGTACTTC
J: TRBJ2-1; D: -; V: TRBV5-4; size: -; CDR3: CASSSPGGTYNEQFF; DNA: TGTGCCAGCAGCTCCCCTGGGGGCACCTACAATGAGCAGTTCTTC
J: TRBJ1-2; D: -; V: TRBV9; size: -; CDR3: CASSVVDNYGYTF; DNA: TGTGCCAGCAGCGTAGTGGATAACTATGGCTACACCTTC
J: TRBJ2-3; D: -; V: TRBV7-6; size: -; CDR3: CASSLVPLSTDTQYF; DNA: TGTGCCAGCAGCTTAGTCCCTTTGAGCACAGATACGCAGTATTTT
J: TRBJ2-2; D: -; V: TRBV5-1; size: -; CDR3: CASSLEGYSNTGELFF; DNA: TGCGCCAGCAGCTTGGAGGGGTATAGTAACACCGGGGAGCTGTTTTTT
J: TRBJ1-4; D: -; V: TRBV6-5; size: -; CDR3: CASSYTFSGPEKLFF; DNA: TGTGCCAGCAGTTACACTTTCAGCGGTCCTGAAAAACTGTTTTTT
J: TRBJ1-1; D: -; V: TRBV23-1; size: -; CDR3: CASSQSTVPEAFF; DNA: TGCGCCAGCAGTCAATCAACAGTACCTGAAGCTTTCTTT
J: TRBJ2-4; D: -; V: TRBV21-1; size: -; CDR3: CASSALQQRKNIQYF; DNA: TGTGCCAGCAGCGCGCTACAGCAAAGAAAAAACATTCAGTACTTC
J: TRBJ2-1; D: -; V: TRBV5-1; size: -; CDR3: CASSLEFNEQFF; DNA: TGCGCCAGCAGCTTGGAGTTTAATGAGCAGTTCTTC